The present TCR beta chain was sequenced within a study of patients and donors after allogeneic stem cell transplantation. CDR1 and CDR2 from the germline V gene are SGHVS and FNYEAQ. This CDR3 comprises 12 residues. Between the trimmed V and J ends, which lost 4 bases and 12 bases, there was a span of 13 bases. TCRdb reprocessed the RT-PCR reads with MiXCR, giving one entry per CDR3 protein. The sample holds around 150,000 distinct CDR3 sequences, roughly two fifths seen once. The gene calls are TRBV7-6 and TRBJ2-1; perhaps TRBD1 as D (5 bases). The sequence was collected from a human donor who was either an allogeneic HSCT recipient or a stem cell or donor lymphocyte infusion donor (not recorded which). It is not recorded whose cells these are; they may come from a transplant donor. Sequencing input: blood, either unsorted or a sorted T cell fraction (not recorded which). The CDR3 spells CASSSLGVGQFF. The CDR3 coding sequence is TGTGCCAGCAGCTCGTTAGGGGTGGGGCAGTTCTTC.